These T cell receptor beta chains were read from a single sample in a study of blood T cell repertoires in COVID-19. Assay: immunoSEQ multiplex PCR; the TCRdb copy retains only in-frame clones and omits some. The table lists a few hundred thousand clones, around 90% of them singletons. The material sequenced was PBMCs or T cells enriched from blood (not recorded which). The source of these receptors is a man aged 30 to 45 who had been exposed to COVID-19. The CDR3 runs from the conserved cysteine through the conserved F or W. The D gene is left open where the match is weak. Where a row states a size, it is once, few, many or the class of an expanded clone; other rows omit it.

d_gene	v_gene	j_gene	abundance	CDR3aa	CDR3nt
.	TRBV28	TRBJ1-3	.	CASSPRTGSSGNTIYF	TGTGCCAGCAGTCCACGAACGGGGAGCTCTGGAAACACCATATATTTT
TRBD1	TRBV19	TRBJ1-5	.	CASSLTGGNQPQHF	TGTGCCAGTAGCCTGACAGGGGGCAATCAGCCCCAGCATTTT
.	TRBV7-9	TRBJ1-4	.	CASSSYKGANEKLFF	TGTGCCAGCAGCTCATACAAGGGGGCTAATGAAAAACTGTTTTTT
.	TRBV19	TRBJ2-1	.	CASTVGGDYNEQFF	TGTGCCAGTACCGTTGGTGGAGACTACAATGAGCAGTTCTTC
.	TRBV2	TRBJ1-4	.	CASSERTSTNEKLFF	TGTGCCAGCAGTGAAAGGACATCAACTAATGAAAAACTGTTTTTT
TRBD2	TRBV5-6	TRBJ2-2	.	CASTPWRGVTGELFF	TGTGCCAGCACCCCGTGGCGGGGGGTCACCGGGGAGCTGTTTTTT
.	TRBV5-4	TRBJ2-7	.	CASSLEGGRYEQYF	TGTGCCAGCAGCTTGGAAGGGGGTAGGTACGAGCAGTACTTC
TRBD2	TRBV7-9	TRBJ2-1	.	CASSLGNGGYNEQFF	TGTGCCAGCAGCTTGGGTAACGGGGGGTACAATGAGCAGTTCTTC
TRBD1	TRBV4-1	TRBJ1-3	.	CASSRRQGVPVESGNTIYF	TGCGCCAGCAGCAGACGACAGGGGGTCCCGGTGGAGTCTGGAAACACCATATATTTT
.	TRBV9	TRBJ2-2	.	CASTRAGVRDTGELFF	TGTGCCAGCACCAGAGCCGGGGTGAGGGACACCGGGGAGCTGTTTTTT
.	TRBV19	TRBJ2-3	.	CASSDLTGTHIDTQYF	TGTGCCAGTAGTGATCTCACCGGGACTCATATTGATACGCAGTATTTT
TRBD1	TRBV30	TRBJ1-6	.	CAWSTGQGYSPLHF	TGTGCCTGGAGTACGGGACAGGGGTATTCACCCCTCCACTTT
.	TRBV5-6	TRBJ2-2	few	CASSLGLAGTGELFF	TGTGCCAGCAGCTTGGGCCTTGCGGGCACCGGGGAGCTGTTTTTT
.	TRBV6-1	TRBJ1-4	once	CASSEALLQGNEKLFF	TGTGCCAGCAGTGAAGCGCTTTTGCAGGGTAATGAAAAACTGTTTTTT
.	TRBV2	TRBJ1-1	.	CASGRDRTEAFF	TGTGCCAGCGGCAGGGATAGGACTGAAGCTTTCTTT
TRBD2	TRBV30	TRBJ2-3	.	CAWRPGGGTQYF	TGTGCCTGGAGGCCCGGGGGGGGTACGCAGTATTTT
TRBD1	TRBV19	TRBJ1-1	.	CASADRGRTEAFF	TGTGCCAGTGCTGACAGGGGTCGTACTGAAGCTTTCTTT
.	TRBV7-6	TRBJ1-6	once	CASSSPRSPLHF	TGTGCCAGCAGCTCCCCTAGGTCACCCCTCCACTTT
TRBD2	TRBV11-3	TRBJ2-1	.	CASSSALAGGQGEQFF	TGTGCCAGCAGCTCGGCTCTAGCGGGGGGGCAAGGTGAGCAGTTCTTC
TRBD2	TRBV7-2	TRBJ2-1	.	CASSLSGGRSYNEQFF	TGTGCCAGCAGCTTAAGCGGGGGGAGGTCGTACAATGAGCAGTTCTTC
.	TRBV7-2	TRBJ1-2	.	CASSLAPNRESYGYTF	TGTGCCAGCAGCTTAGCGCCCAACAGGGAATCTTATGGCTACACCTTC
.	TRBV4-3	TRBJ2-6	many	CASSPSSGSGANVLTF	TGCGCCAGCAGCCCTTCTTCGGGTTCTGGGGCCAACGTCCTGACTTTC
TRBD1	TRBV7-2	TRBJ1-1	.	CASTMTGGKNTEAFF	TGTGCCAGCACCATGACAGGGGGCAAGAACACTGAAGCTTTCTTT
TRBD1	TRBV30	TRBJ1-2	.	CAWRRDRPYGYTF	TGTGCCTGGCGTCGGGACAGGCCATATGGCTACACCTTC
.	TRBV21-1	TRBJ2-1	.	CASDTYGTPYNEQFF	TGTGCCAGCGACACCTATGGGACTCCCTACAATGAGCAGTTCTTC
.	TRBV21-1	TRBJ2-1	.	CASSKQMNNEQFF	TGTGCCAGCAGCAAACAGATGAACAATGAGCAGTTCTTC
.	TRBV6-5	TRBJ2-7	.	CASSNLGGSEQYF	TGTGCCAGCAGTAACCTAGGAGGATCCGAGCAGTACTTC
.	TRBV11-2	TRBJ2-5	.	CASSLQRAQETQYF	TGTGCCAGCAGCCTACAGCGGGCACAAGAGACCCAGTACTTC
TRBD1	TRBV6-6	TRBJ1-2	once	CASRTDRAYGYTF	TGTGCCAGCAGAACAGACAGGGCCTATGGCTACACCTTC
TRBD2	TRBV5-1	TRBJ2-7	.	CASRGTSGGKSSYEQYF	TGCGCCAGCAGAGGGACTAGCGGGGGTAAAAGCTCCTACGAGCAGTACTTC